These 27 T cell receptor beta chains share one sample of origin, sequenced in a study of cytotoxic CD8 clonotypes in ibrutinib-treated CLL. Data came from immunoSEQ multiplex PCR; TCRdb stores just in-frame clones and leaves some out. The table lists about 140,000 clones, 60% to 85% of them singletons. Sample: PBMCs, taken after 12 months of ibrutinib treatment. Receptors originate from a human donor with chronic lymphocytic leukemia.

The chain combines TRBV12-5 with TRBJ1-3; D is uncertain. Germline CDR1 LGHNT, CDR2 FRNRAP. V was pared by 0 bases and J by 4 bases, with 10 bases between. There are 15 residues in the CDR3. CDR3 sequence reads: CASGLVLLPGNTIYF. For the CDR3, the DNA is TGTGCTAGTGGTTTGGTATTATTGCCCGGAAACACCATATATTTT. The entire variable domain, with the rest obtained from reference TRBV12-5 and TRBJ1-3, is as follows: DARVTQTPRHKVTEMGQEVTMRCQPILGHNTVFWYRQTMMQGLELLAYFRNRAPLDDSGMPKDRFSAEMPDATLATLKIQPSEPRDSAVYFCASGLVLLPGNTIYFGEGSWLTVV.

The sample holds a few counts of this clone. This chain uses TRBV6-1 with TRBJ1-5; unclear D gene. The length of the CDR3 is 14 residues. The V and J ends lost 0 bases and 3 bases respectively, with 6 bases between them. Germline assignment: CDR1 MNHNS and CDR2 SASEGT. The DNA of the CDR3 is TGTGCCAGCAGTGAAGCCCTCTCCAATCAGCCCCAGCATTTT. Its protein is CASSEALSNQPQHF.

Only a few counts were recorded for this clone. The genes are TRBV2 and TRBJ1-6, with D perhaps matching TRBD1 (6 bases). The length of the CDR3 is 15 residues. The ends were cut back, 5 bases at V and 2 bases at J, with 10 bases in the middle. Germline V gene sequence: CDR1 SNHLY, CDR2 FYNNEI. The CDR3 reads CASSTDSTYNSPLHF. Written as DNA, the CDR3 is TGTGCCAGCAGTACGGACAGCACCTATAATTCACCCCTCCACTTT.

This chain joins TRBV9 and TRBJ2-6, with 11 bases aligning to TRBD1. V lost 3 bases, J lost 0 bases, and 8 bases stayed unmatched. Germline-derived CDR1 and CDR2 are SGDLS and YYNGEE. This CDR3 has 19 amino acids. The CDR3 region is CASSALTGTGGSGANVLTF. In DNA, the CDR3 is TGTGCCAGCAGCGCCCTCACCGGGACAGGGGGCTCTGGGGCCAACGTCCTGACTTTC.

This chain uses TRBV18 with TRBJ1-1; 10 bases fit TRBD1. From germline, CDR1 is KGHSH and CDR2 LQKENI. V shed 2 bases and J 3 bases; nucleotides not matched to a gene: 3. This CDR3 spans 15 amino acids. CDR3 DNA sequence: TGTGCCAGCTCACCATATGGGACAGGGGACACTGAAGCTTTCTTT. Translated: CASSPYGTGDTEAFF.

The chain is built from TRBV9 and TRBJ2-7; 7 nucleotides match TRBD1. This CDR3 comprises 15 residues. The junction had 5 bases not matched to a gene; V was cut back by 2 bases and J by 0 bases. CDR1 and CDR2 from the germline V gene are SGDLS and YYNGEE. The CDR3: CASSVTGEPSYEQYF. DNA for the CDR3: TGTGCCAGCAGCGTCACAGGGGAACCCTCCTACGAGCAGTACTTC. Filled out from reference TRBV9 and TRBJ2-7, the complete variable domain reads DSGVTQTPKHLITATGQRVTLRCSPRSGDLSVYWYQQSLDQGLQFLIQYYNGEERAKGNILERFSAQQFPDLHSELNLSSLELGDSALYFCASSVTGEPSYEQYFGPGTRLTVT.

This chain connects TRBV10-3 to TRBJ1-4; D is unresolved. The CDR3 is 13 amino acids. V was pared by 10 bases and J by 0 bases, with 9 bases between. CDR1 and CDR2 (germline): ENHRY, SYGVKD. This CDR3 reads CASRLATNEKLFF. The CDR3 nucleotides are TGTGCCAGCAGGCTTGCAACTAATGAAAAACTGTTTTTT.

V and J are TRBV6-1 and TRBJ2-7; the match to TRBD1 covers 10 bases. Germline assignment: CDR1 MNHNS and CDR2 SASEGT. V trimming: 4 bases; J trimming: 3 bases; junction bases outside the gene matches: 15. The CDR3 contains 18 residues. The CDR3 here is CASSGRRDRGSTNYEQYF. CDR3 bases: TGTGCCAGCAGTGGTCGACGGGACAGGGGTTCAACCAACTACGAGCAGTACTTC.

This clone was counted a few times. At one end the junction does not follow the germline gene, possibly because of a read error. The chain carries TRBV5-4 and TRBJ2-1; no firm D call. In germline, CDR1 is SGHNT, CDR2 YYREEE (reference sequence). The CDR3 has 13 residues. The CDR3 DNA is TGTGCCAGCAGCTTGGATGCCTACTATGAGCAGTTCTTC. This translates into CASSLDAYYEQFF.

V gene TRBV27 combines with J gene TRBJ1-2; a possible D gene is TRBD1 (5 bases). The CDR3 extends over 13 amino acids. V lost 3 bases to trimming and J lost 7 bases, with 12 bases between them. Germline loops: CDR1 MNHEY, CDR2 SMNVEV (reference sequence). The CDR3 DNA reads TGTGCCAGCAGTTTGGGCAGGGTTGGTGGCTACACCTTC. It codes for CASSLGRVGGYTF.

The chain joins TRBV4-2 to TRBJ2-1; 13 positions agree with TRBD2. This CDR3 is built from 17 residues. The J segment lost 1 base and the V segment lost 1 base, leaving 1 base of the junction unmatched. Germline-derived CDR1 and CDR2 are LGHNA and YNFKEQ. CDR3 bases: TGTGCCAGCAGCCAAGTGGGACTAGCGGGGTCCTACAATGAGCAGTTCTTC. The encoded protein is CASSQVGLAGSYNEQFF.

The chain combines TRBV19 with TRBJ1-4; D gene unclear. V was shortened by 3 bases and J by 8 bases, with 10 bases between the two germline ends. The CDR3 runs to 13 residues. The germline V gene has CDR1 LNHDA and CDR2 SQIVND (reference sequence). In DNA, the CDR3 is TGTGCCAGTAGTATCACTAGGGTCGAAAAACTGTTTTTT. It is translated as CASSITRVEKLFF.

This clone was observed a single time. This chain uses TRBV2 with TRBJ1-5, with D unresolved. This CDR3 has 16 amino acids. Germline V gene data show CDR1 as SNHLY and CDR2 as FYNNEI. V was cut by 5 bases and J by 2 bases, with 16 bases left in between. The CDR3 DNA reads TGTGCCAGCAGTCGAACGTGGGGTAAGGGCAATCAGCCCCAGCATTTT. Protein product: CASSRTWGKGNQPQHF.

The chain carries TRBV2 and TRBJ2-7, with 7 bases matching TRBD2. The CDR3 length is 13 residues. V lost 6 bases to trimming and J lost 7 bases; unmatched junction nucleotides: 9. CDR1 and CDR2 from the germline V gene are SNHLY and FYNNEI. For the CDR3, the DNA is TGTGCCAGCAGGTTTGGGAGGGTGGAAGAGCAGTACTTC. It encodes CASRFGRVEEQYF. The complete variable domain, with remaining parts taken from reference TRBV2 and TRBJ2-7, reads EPEVTQTPSHQVTQMGQEVILRCVPISNHLYFYWYRQILGQKVEFLVSFYNNEISEKSEIFDDQFSVERPDGSNFTLKIRSTKLEDSAMYFCASRFGRVEEQYFGPGTRLTVT.

The chain uses TRBV19 and TRBJ1-5; 8 bases line up with TRBD1. V lost 10 bases, J lost 3 bases, and 5 bases stayed unmatched. Germline values: CDR1 LNHDA, CDR2 SQIVND (reference sequence). This CDR3 is 13 amino acids long. CDR3 bases: TGTGCCACTTCGGACAGGGACAATCAGCCCCAGCATTTT. Its protein product is CATSDRDNQPQHF.

The chain is built from TRBV19 and TRBJ2-7, with 7 bases that match TRBD1. V trimming: 6 bases; J trimming: 0 bases; junction bases outside the gene matches: 5. The CDR3 runs to 14 residues. The germline V gene has CDR1 LNHDA and CDR2 SQIVND (reference sequence). CDR3 residues: CASRKGQSSYEQYF. As DNA, the CDR3 is TGTGCCAGTAGAAAGGGACAGAGCTCCTACGAGCAGTACTTC.

This clone was detected a few times. The chain joins TRBV28 to TRBJ1-2, with 9 bases identical to TRBD1. The CDR3 totals 13 residues. The ends lost 5 bases at V and 5 bases at J; junction bases unmatched: 3. Germline V CDR1 and CDR2: MDHEN, SYDVKM. As DNA, the CDR3 is TGTGCCAGCAGTACAGGGGGCCTTTATGGCTACACCTTC. Translation: CASSTGGLYGYTF.

The gene calls are TRBV5-1 and TRBJ1-5; possible D gene TRBD1, 6 bases. CDR3 size: 15 residues. Germline CDR1 and CDR2: SGHRS and YFSETQ. The V and J ends lost 0 bases and 7 bases respectively, with 14 bases between them. The CDR3, as DNA: TGCGCCAGCAGCTTGGCCCCAGGGGTATACCAGCCCCAGCATTTT. This codes for CASSLAPGVYQPQHF.

The chain uses TRBV4-2 and TRBJ1-1, with D unresolved. Trimming removed 3 bases at V and 8 bases at J, with 13 bases between. Germline V gene lookup returns CDR1 LGHNA and CDR2 YNFKEQ. This CDR3 region has 13 residues. CDR3: CASSQDAGREAFF. In DNA, the CDR3 is TGTGCCAGCAGCCAGGACGCCGGGAGAGAAGCTTTCTTT.

The chain is built from TRBV5-1 and TRBJ2-5, with D perhaps TRBD1 (5 bases). Trimming removed 1 base from V and 5 bases from J, with 9 bases in between. This CDR3 comprises 13 residues. Germline CDR1 and CDR2: SGHRS and YFSETQ. The CDR3 region is CASSLFGAETQYF. CDR3 DNA sequence: TGCGCCAGCAGCTTGTTTGGGGCCGAGACCCAGTACTTC. The variable domain in full, completed from reference TRBV5-1 and TRBJ2-5, reads KAGVTQTPRYLIKTRGQQVTLSCSPISGHRSVSWYQQTPGQGLQFLFEYFSETQRNKGNFPGRFSGRQFSNSRSEMNVSTLELGDSALYLCASSLFGAETQYFGPGTRLLVL.

This clone was seen many times. The rearrangement uses TRBV28 and TRBJ1-5; perhaps TRBD1 as D (5 bases). V was pared by 2 bases and J by 6 bases, with 11 bases between. Per the germline V gene, CDR1 is MDHEN and CDR2 is SYDVKM. The CDR3 runs 14 residues. Here the CDR3 DNA reads TGTGCCAGCAGTTTAGTGGAGGGGAGTCAGCCCCAGCATTTT. It encodes CASSLVEGSQPQHF.

J is TRBJ1-4 and V is TRBV4-1, with D perhaps matching TRBD1 (5 bases). Germline CDR1 MGHRA, CDR2 YSYEKL. The CDR3 is 15 amino acids. Trimming cost V 3 bases and J 14 bases, with 22 bases left between them. The DNA of the CDR3 is TGCGCCAGCAGCCACGGTTACGCGCAGCGGGACCTGCTGTTTTTT. It specifies CASSHGYAQRDLLFF.

The chain is built from TRBV5-6 and TRBJ1-2, with D tentatively TRBD1 (5 bases). Deletions cut 4 bases from V and 3 bases from J, with 16 bases between. The germline V gene has CDR1 SGHDT and CDR2 YYEEEE. CDR3 length equals 15 residues. The CDR3 protein is CASSAFFRADYGYTF. The CDR3 coding sequence is TGTGCCAGCAGCGCTTTCTTCAGGGCAGACTATGGCTACACCTTC. Looking up the rest from reference TRBV5-6 and TRBJ1-2 gives the full variable domain: DAGVTQSPTHLIKTRGQQVTLRCSPKSGHDTVSWYQQALGQGPQFIFQYYEEEERQRGNFPDRFSGHQFPNYSSELNVNALLLGDSALYLCASSAFFRADYGYTFGSGTRLTVV.

V and J are TRBV9 and TRBJ2-2, with D uncertain. CDR1 and CDR2 from the germline V gene are SGDLS and YYNGEE. V lost 2 bases and J 4 bases, leaving 18 bases between the germline ends. The CDR3 contains 17 residues. CDR3 in amino acids: CASSVLVGSLPTGELFF. The DNA for the CDR3 is TGTGCCAGCAGCGTTTTAGTAGGCTCCCTGCCCACCGGGGAGCTGTTTTTT.

This sequence joins TRBV19 and TRBJ2-3, with a tentative D call TRBD1 (5 bases). The CDR3 has 13 residues. Germline V lookup: CDR1 LNHDA, CDR2 SQIVND (reference sequence). With 6 bases removed from V and 6 bases from J, the gap between germline ends came to 13 bases. CDR3 sequence reads: CASSHTRVDTQYF. The DNA of the CDR3 is TGTGCCAGTAGCCACACCAGGGTCGATACGCAGTATTTT.

CDR3 sequence (DNA): TGCGCCAGCAGTGGCCGGGACAGCGCAGATACGCAGTATTTT. Translation gives CASSGRDSADTQYF. The chain recombines TRBV23-1 with TRBJ2-3; TRBD1 agrees at 7 bases. TRBV23-1 belongs to the ORF category, with a function that is uncertain. The CDR3 runs to 14 residues. V shed 5 bases, J shed 4 bases, and the junction held 6 bases outside the gene matches.

The chain couples TRBV7-9 to TRBJ1-3; tentatively, D is TRBD1 (6 bases). This CDR3 spans 17 amino acids. The ends were cut back, 3 bases at V and 4 bases at J, with 19 bases in the middle. Germline V gene sequence: CDR1 SEHNR, CDR2 FQNEAQ (reference sequence). CDR3 loop: CASSFFQDRARGNTIYF. For the CDR3, the DNA is TGTGCCAGCAGCTTCTTCCAGGACAGAGCGCGGGGAAACACCATATATTTT. Supplemented by reference TRBV7-9 and TRBJ1-3, the full variable domain reads DTGVSQNPRHKITKRGQNVTFRCDPISEHNRLYWYRQTLGQGPEFLTYFQNEAQLEKSRLLSDRFSAERPKGSFSTLEIQRTEQGDSAMYLCASSFFQDRARGNTIYFGEGSWLTVV.